The clone carrying this T cell receptor beta chain is a singleton in its sample. Data came from immunoSEQ multiplex PCR; TCRdb stores just in-frame clones and leaves some out. The sample has about 17,000 clones, 80% to 90% seen once; the top ten hold around a third. These data come from a study of OX40 agonist ivuxolimab in advanced cancers. Study at large: Partial responses were observed in three patients, of whom one had hepatocellular carcinoma and two had cutaneous melanoma.

The CDR3 sequence is 15 residues long. Germline assignment: CDR1 MDHEN and CDR2 SYDVKM. V shed 3 bases and J shed 4 bases, with 15 bases lying between them. Sequencing used CD4+ or CD8+ T cells sorted from blood, obtained in a trial of the OX40 agonist ivuxolimab. This sequence originates from an adult with an advanced solid tumor such as melanoma, head and neck, liver or kidney cancer. The chain recombines TRBV28 with TRBJ1-2; D is possibly TRBD1 (6 bases). Written as DNA, the CDR3 is TGTGCCAGCAGTTTCAGGGGAAGGGGCATCTATGGCTACACCTTC. Encoded protein: CASSFRGRGIYGYTF.